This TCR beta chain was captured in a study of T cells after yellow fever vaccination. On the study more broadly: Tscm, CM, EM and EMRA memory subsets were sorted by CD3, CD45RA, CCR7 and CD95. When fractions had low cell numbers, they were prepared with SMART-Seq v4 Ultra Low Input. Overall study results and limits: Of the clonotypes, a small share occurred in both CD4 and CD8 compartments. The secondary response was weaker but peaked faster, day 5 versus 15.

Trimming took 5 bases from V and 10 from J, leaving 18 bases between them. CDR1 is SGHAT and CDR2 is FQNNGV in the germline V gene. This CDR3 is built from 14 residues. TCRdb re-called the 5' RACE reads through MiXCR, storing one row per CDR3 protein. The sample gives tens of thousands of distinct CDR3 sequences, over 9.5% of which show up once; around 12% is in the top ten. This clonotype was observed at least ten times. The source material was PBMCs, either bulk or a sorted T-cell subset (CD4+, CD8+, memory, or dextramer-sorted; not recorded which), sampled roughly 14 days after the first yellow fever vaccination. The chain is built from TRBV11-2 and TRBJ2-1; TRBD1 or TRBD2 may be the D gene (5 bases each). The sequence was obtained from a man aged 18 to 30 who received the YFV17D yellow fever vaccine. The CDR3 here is CASSEGLQGNEQFF. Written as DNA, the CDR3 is TGTGCCAGCAGCGAGGGCCTCCAGGGCAACGAGCAGTTCTTC.